This T cell receptor beta chain was recovered during a study of T cell responses to AZD1222 COVID-19 vaccine (dated by TCRdb to about 2021). About the investigation overall: A total of around 240 trial participants underwent TCR sequencing, of whom about 210 had received two doses of AZD1222 and around 25 had received two doses of the MenACWY control vaccine. Trial participants were enrolled by age into 18-55, 56-69 and 70-plus year subgroups, with roughly 150, 30 and 60 TCR-sequenced participants respectively. What the work shows at the level of the full study, not this receptor alone: Most participants were white British and females outnumbered males, and the authors suggested that clonal diversity may have been underestimated. Epitopes outside the regions mutated in the B.1.351 and B.1.1.7 variants were reportedly recognized by nearly half of the unique spike-specific TCRs. The 56-69-year group was small, and its depth increase did not reach significance, likely because of low power. Spike-specific TCR breadth and depth rose significantly after two AZD1222 doses compared with day 0 and with MenACWY recipients. Vaccine-associated CD4 TCRs spanned the whole spike protein, with dominant responses in regions 160-218 and 743-854. Because no day 14 peak-response samples were available, repertoires were characterized only after the peak T cell response. Conclusions about previously exposed vaccinees were limited because only six AZD1222 recipients were SARS-CoV-2 seropositive at baseline.

With regard to this clone: This receptor's antigen is unknown. No much larger clone is present one base from it, and per-base qualities are unavailable.

The germline V gene (reference sequence) yields LNHDA for CDR1 and SQIVND for CDR2. Spanning cysteine to phenylalanine, the CDR3 consists of 15 amino acids. The DNA shown is the 45-base CDR3, in frame from base 1. Between the V and J ends, shortened by 3 bases and 2 bases respectively, the junction contains 12 bases. The CDR3 regions of human TCRbeta chains were analyzed by immunosequencing. As for the original processing: Repertoire TCRs were matched against a reference library of SARS-CoV-2-specific TCRs generated with the MIRA antigen-specificity platform. Breadth was defined as the fraction of unique TCRs that were SARS-CoV-2-associated. Depth was defined as the fraction of total T cells that were SARS-CoV-2-associated. Each spike-specific TCR was assigned to its reactive spike region and to a CD4 or CD8 class using the MIRA data. Log10-transformed breadth and depth values were compared by one-way ANOVA with Sidak's multiple comparisons tests. TCRdb provides this immuneACCESS table in a form limited to in-frame rearrangements. Some clones are lacking; in checked studies, under half of them reflect an unresolved V gene, and why the rest are absent is not known. From that table come the V and J calls and clone size; the DNA was used to work out D and trimming. Across this sample there are 70,000 to 85,000 clones, with 83% seen only once. The top ten constitute about 1.3% of the sample.

The time point label of this sample denotes: about 28 days (+/-7) after the second vaccine dose. Because spike-specific TCR depth and breadth did not differ between the two schedules, AZD1222 recipients who got a second dose at roughly 4 weeks were pooled with those who got a second dose at roughly 12 weeks. The vaccinee samples were drawn from two UK trials, COV001 and COV002, one of which was a single-blind randomized controlled phase 2/3 trial testing AZD1222 (ChAdOx1 nCoV-19) in healthy adults. Trial participant PBMC samples were collected at day 0 and day 28 after the second dose for TCRbeta chain sequencing.

Sequencing used peripheral blood, obtained 28 days after the second AZD1222 dose. The receptor chain draws on TRBV19 and TRBJ2-3; there is no confident call for the D gene. This TCR derives from an adult who received the AZD1222 COVID-19 vaccine. The CDR3 sequence is CASSIPGANTDTQYF. The nucleotide sequence is given as TGTGCCAGTAGTATTCCAGGAGCTAACACAGATACGCAGTATTTT.